The present T cell receptor (beta chain) was sequenced within a study of blood T cell repertoires in COVID-19. In the study overall: Samples taken during acute and convalescent COVID-19 were collected in the United States, Italy and Spain. From T cells, B-cell-depleted T cells, or PBMCs came the material, which was cDNA or gDNA.

Recruited during active infection, patients (from Seattle) were subsequently followed longitudinally. Generated by immunoSEQ multiplex PCR, the TCRdb table keeps only in-frame clones and is missing some. The data contain 250,000 to 350,000 clones, more than 65% of them singletons. This CDR3 region has 13 residues. Germline CDR1 and CDR2: SGHRS and YFSETQ. V lost 0 bases, J lost 4 bases, and 7 bases lay in between. Sequences were obtained from peripheral blood. The chain employs TRBV5-1 and TRBJ2-5; perhaps TRBD2 as D (5 bases). The clonotype originates from a person aged 65 to 85 with COVID-19, enrolled during active disease. The CDR3 coding sequence is TGCGCCAGCAGCTTGGGGGAGCCAGAGACCCAGTACTTC. It is translated as CASSLGEPETQYF. The entire variable domain, with the rest obtained from reference TRBV5-1 and TRBJ2-5, is as follows: KAGVTQTPRYLIKTRGQQVTLSCSPISGHRSVSWYQQTPGQGLQFLFEYFSETQRNKGNFPGRFSGRQFSNSRSEMNVSTLELGDSALYLCASSLGEPETQYFGPGTRLLVL.